This T cell receptor (beta chain) is drawn from a study of shared clonotypes between healthy human individuals. The wider study: The plates for each donor numbered three CD4 naive, three CD4 memory, two CD8 naive and one CD8 memory. Findings and limits, study-wide: Depth of sequencing was expected to influence donor clonotype sharing.

As concerns this clone: Its antigen is as yet unknown.

HIV-negative, healthy adults without recent acute infections or vaccinations were the donors. Germline CDR1 reads SGHRS; CDR2 reads YFSETQ. Deletions cut 4 bases from V and 0 bases from J, with 17 bases between. The CDR3 has 16 residues. Per sorted-subset replicate PCR, input was roughly 200 ng DNA, representing tens of thousands of T cell genomes. The method was immunoSEQ multiplex PCR; TCRdb's version includes in-frame clones alone and lacks a portion of them. The data show about a million clones, roughly 80% seen once. V gene TRBV5-1 combines with J gene TRBJ2-7; D is possibly TRBD1 (6 bases). The sequenced material came from memory CD4+ T cells from PBMCs. Subset meaning: CD45RA-negative fraction. The sequence was obtained from a man younger than 35 in good health. Some clones in this sample may be carry-over from other donors' samples. The CDR3 loop reads CASSETAGTSSYEQYF. The DNA for the CDR3 is TGCGCCAGCAGCGAGACCGCCGGGACATCCTCCTACGAGCAGTACTTC.